Listed below are T cell receptor beta chains from one sample, sequenced in a study of cytomegalovirus exposure and HLA in healthy donors. The data were produced by immunoSEQ multiplex PCR, yet TCRdb's version contains in-frame clones alone and is incomplete. The sample lists about 120,000 clones; more than 75% were seen once. The sample comprised PBMCs. These receptors were taken from a woman aged 18-29 years in good health and CMV-seropositive. CDR3s include the opening cysteine and the closing phenylalanine or tryptophan. The D gene is left open where the match is weak. Rows give clone size only sometimes, using once, few, many, or a class for an expanded clone.

cdr3_nt	cdr3_aa	d_call	cdr3_length	clone_size	j_call	v_call
TGTGCCAGCAGCCCAGGAGCGGGAGGGTACGAGCAGTACTTC	CASSPGAGGYEQYF	TRBD2	14	-	TRBJ2-7	TRBV11-3
TGTGCCTGGAGGGAGGGGGACCGGGACAGTTCACCCCTCCACTTT	CAWREGDRDSSPLHF	TRBD1	15	-	TRBJ1-6	TRBV30
TGTGCCAGTACGTCCGGGACGGGGGGTTACGAGCAGTACTTC	CASTSGTGGYEQYF	TRBD2	14	-	TRBJ2-7	TRBV19
TGTGCCAGCAGTGAGGTACGACGGGACTATGGCTACACCTTC	CASSEVRRDYGYTF	-	14	-	TRBJ1-2	TRBV25-1
TGTGCCAGCTCAGAGTGGGCACACATTAGTTATCAGCCCCAGCATTTT	CASSEWAHISYQPQHF	-	16	-	TRBJ1-5	TRBV18
TGTGCCACCGAATCAACTACCGGTCTTGAGCAGTACTTC	CATESTTGLEQYF	-	13	-	TRBJ2-7	TRBV6-6
TGTGCCAGCAGACGATTGACAGGGGCCTATGGCTACACCTTC	CASRRLTGAYGYTF	TRBD1	14	few	TRBJ1-2	TRBV2
TGTGCCAGTAGCTTCAGGGACTCTGAAGCTTTCTTT	CASSFRDSEAFF	-	12	-	TRBJ1-1	TRBV19
TGTGCCAGCAGTACAGGTCATAAGGGGGATACGCAGTATTTT	CASSTGHKGDTQYF	-	14	-	TRBJ2-3	TRBV6-6
TGTGCCAGCAGCTTAACGTGGGGACAGGGCTCGGCCGCCGATGGCTACACCTTC	CASSLTWGQGSAADGYTF	TRBD1	18	once	TRBJ1-2	TRBV7-3
TGTGCTAGTGGTTTGGCAACCGGGACAGGGAACAATGAGCAGTTCTTC	CASGLATGTGNNEQFF	TRBD1	16	-	TRBJ2-1	TRBV12-5
TGTGCCAGCAGCAGGGACAGGGGCTCCTACAATGAGCAGTTCTTC	CASSRDRGSYNEQFF	TRBD1	15	-	TRBJ2-1	TRBV6-4
TGTGCCAGCAGCCAAGAGCAGGGAATCAATGAGCAGTTCTTC	CASSQEQGINEQFF	-	14	-	TRBJ2-1	TRBV4-2
TGCAGCGTTGGCGGGACTAGAGGCACAGATACGCAGTATTTT	CSVGGTRGTDTQYF	TRBD2	14	-	TRBJ2-3	TRBV29-1
TGTGCCAGCAGCTCCGGTGCAGATACGCAGTATTTT	CASSSGADTQYF	-	12	-	TRBJ2-3	TRBV7-2
TGCAGCGTTGGGGGGGATGAAGGATATGGCTACACCTTC	CSVGGDEGYGYTF	-	13	-	TRBJ1-2	TRBV29-1
TGTGCCAGCAGAGGGGGGGGACTAGTAAACACCGGGGAGCTGTTTTTT	CASRGGGLVNTGELFF	TRBD2	16	-	TRBJ2-2	TRBV9
TGTGCCAGCAGCCAAGAGGGGCGGGAGGCCCGGGATACGCAGTATTTT	CASSQEGREARDTQYF	TRBD2	16	-	TRBJ2-3	TRBV4-2
TGTGCCAGCAGCGACGGGTCAGAGGATGGCTACACCTTC	CASSDGSEDGYTF	-	13	-	TRBJ1-2	TRBV5-8
TGTGCCAGCAGCCTCACCTCCCGGGGCACCGGGGAGCTGTTTTTT	CASSLTSRGTGELFF	-	15	-	TRBJ2-2	TRBV7-6
TGTGCCAGCAGCGTAGACGGAGCGGGAGCGGACGAGCAGTACTTC	CASSVDGAGADEQYF	TRBD2	15	-	TRBJ2-7	TRBV9
TGCGCCAGCAGCCAAGAGGGGAGAAAGGGCCCTTCCAATGAGCAGTTCTTC	CASSQEGRKGPSNEQFF	-	17	-	TRBJ2-1	TRBV4-1
TGCGCCAGCAGCCAAGGCCCGGGGCAAGAGACCCAGTACTTC	CASSQGPGQETQYF	-	14	-	TRBJ2-5	TRBV4-1
TGTGCCAGCAGTGCCAAGGGCGGGACGCAGTATTTT	CASSAKGGTQYF	-	12	-	TRBJ2-3	TRBV27
TGTGCTAGTGGCCGTAGCGGGGGGTCTCATGAGCAGTTCTTC	CASGRSGGSHEQFF	TRBD2	14	-	TRBJ2-1	TRBV12-5